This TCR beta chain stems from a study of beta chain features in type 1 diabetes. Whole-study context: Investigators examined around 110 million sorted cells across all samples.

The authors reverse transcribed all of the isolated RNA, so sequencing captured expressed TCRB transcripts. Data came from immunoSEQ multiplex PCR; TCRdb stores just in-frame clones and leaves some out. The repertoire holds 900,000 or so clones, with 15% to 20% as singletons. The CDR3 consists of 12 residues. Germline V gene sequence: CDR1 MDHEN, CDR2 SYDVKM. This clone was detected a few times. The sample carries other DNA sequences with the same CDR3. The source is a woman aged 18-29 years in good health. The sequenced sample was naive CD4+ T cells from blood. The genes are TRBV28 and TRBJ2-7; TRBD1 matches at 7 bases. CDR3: CASRQGSYEQYF. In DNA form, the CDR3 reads TGTGCGAGCCGACAGGGCTCCTACGAGCAGTACTTC.